The rows below give T cell receptor beta chains drawn from one sample of a study of OX40 agonist ivuxolimab in advanced cancers. Profiling relied on immunoSEQ multiplex PCR, and the TCRdb table lists in-frame clones only, not all of them. The sample has about 150,000 clones; around 94% are singletons. Here the sequenced sample was CD4+ or CD8+ T cells sorted from blood, taken in a trial of the OX40 agonist ivuxolimab. These receptors were taken from an adult with an advanced solid tumor such as melanoma, head and neck, liver or kidney cancer. The CDR3 runs from the conserved cysteine through the conserved F or W. The D gene is left open where the match is weak. Size tells how often a clone was seen (once, few, many) or the class of an expanded clone, and some rows leave it out.

abundance: NA; v_gene: TRBV5-1; j_gene: TRBJ1-5; d_gene: NA; CDR3aa: CASSFSDGSNQPQHF; CDR3nt: TGCGCCAGCAGCTTCTCGGACGGAAGCAATCAGCCCCAGCATTTT
abundance: NA; v_gene: TRBV7-3; j_gene: TRBJ2-5; d_gene: NA; CDR3aa: CASSAPGGHREETQYF; CDR3nt: TGTGCCAGCAGCGCCCCCGGGGGGCATCGAGAAGAGACCCAGTACTTC
abundance: few; v_gene: TRBV6-5; j_gene: TRBJ1-1; d_gene: NA; CDR3aa: CASSYSQGNTEAFF; CDR3nt: TGTGCCAGCAGTTATTCCCAGGGAAACACTGAAGCTTTCTTT
abundance: NA; v_gene: TRBV5-6; j_gene: TRBJ2-7; d_gene: TRBD1; CDR3aa: CASTLQDRDSYEQYF; CDR3nt: TGTGCCAGCACCCTCCAGGACAGGGACTCCTACGAGCAGTACTTC
abundance: few; v_gene: TRBV11-2; j_gene: TRBJ1-6; d_gene: NA; CDR3aa: CASRAPTWRQDDYNSPLHF; CDR3nt: TGTGCCAGCAGGGCACCGACATGGAGACAGGATGACTATAATTCACCCCTCCACTTT
abundance: NA; v_gene: TRBV4-1; j_gene: TRBJ1-2; d_gene: NA; CDR3aa: CASRQGEIYGYTF; CDR3nt: TGCGCCAGCAGACAAGGGGAGATCTATGGCTACACCTTC
abundance: NA; v_gene: TRBV11-3; j_gene: TRBJ2-3; d_gene: TRBD1; CDR3aa: CASSSTFPGQLTDTQYF; CDR3nt: TGTGCCAGCAGCTCCACATTCCCGGGACAGCTCACAGATACGCAGTATTTT
abundance: NA; v_gene: TRBV6-1; j_gene: TRBJ2-7; d_gene: NA; CDR3aa: CASSDFSGLTYEQYF; CDR3nt: TGTGCCAGCAGTGATTTTAGCGGACTTACCTACGAGCAGTACTTC
abundance: NA; v_gene: TRBV21-1; j_gene: TRBJ2-6; d_gene: NA; CDR3aa: CASSTQGRSSGANVLTF; CDR3nt: TGTGCCAGCAGCACGCAAGGACGGAGCTCTGGGGCCAACGTCCTGACTTTC
abundance: NA; v_gene: TRBV6-5; j_gene: TRBJ2-7; d_gene: TRBD1; CDR3aa: CASRKDRLYEQYF; CDR3nt: TGTGCCAGCAGAAAGGACAGGCTCTACGAGCAGTACTTC
abundance: NA; v_gene: TRBV7-2; j_gene: TRBJ1-1; d_gene: TRBD1; CDR3aa: CASSPISGTVNTEAFF; CDR3nt: TGTGCCAGCAGCCCAATAAGCGGGACAGTGAACACTGAAGCTTTCTTT
abundance: NA; v_gene: TRBV27; j_gene: TRBJ1-3; d_gene: NA; CDR3aa: CASRGAISGNTIYF; CDR3nt: TGTGCCAGCCGGGGGGCCATCTCTGGAAACACCATATATTTT
abundance: NA; v_gene: TRBV28; j_gene: TRBJ1-4; d_gene: NA; CDR3aa: CASSFFEYRANEKLFF; CDR3nt: TGTGCCAGCAGTTTTTTTGAGTACAGGGCTAATGAAAAACTGTTTTTT
abundance: NA; v_gene: TRBV6-4; j_gene: TRBJ2-7; d_gene: TRBD2; CDR3aa: CASSDFSGGPSYEQYF; CDR3nt: TGTGCCAGCAGTGACTTTAGCGGGGGCCCTTCCTACGAGCAGTACTTC
abundance: once; v_gene: TRBV5-1; j_gene: TRBJ2-1; d_gene: NA; CDR3aa: CASSSGTYLSYNEQFF; CDR3nt: TGCGCCAGCAGCTCCGGGACATATCTCTCCTACAATGAGCAGTTCTTC
abundance: NA; v_gene: TRBV4-1; j_gene: TRBJ1-5; d_gene: TRBD1; CDR3aa: CASSQEGKGAGPQHF; CDR3nt: TGCGCCAGCAGCCAAGAGGGAAAGGGGGCAGGACCCCAGCATTTT
abundance: NA; v_gene: TRBV29-1; j_gene: TRBJ1-5; d_gene: NA; CDR3aa: CSVQGDGNQPQHF; CDR3nt: TGCAGCGTGCAGGGTGATGGCAATCAGCCCCAGCATTTT
abundance: NA; v_gene: TRBV18; j_gene: TRBJ1-4; d_gene: TRBD1; CDR3aa: CASSLTGGSPNEKLFF; CDR3nt: TGTGCCAGCTCACTCACAGGGGGCAGCCCTAATGAAAAACTGTTTTTT
abundance: NA; v_gene: TRBV6-5; j_gene: TRBJ2-7; d_gene: NA; CDR3aa: CASSDGGYEQYF; CDR3nt: TGTGCCAGCAGTGATGGGGGCTACGAGCAGTACTTC
abundance: NA; v_gene: TRBV5-8; j_gene: TRBJ2-5; d_gene: NA; CDR3aa: CASSTGTAYQETQYF; CDR3nt: TGTGCCAGCTCAACCGGGACCGCGTACCAAGAGACCCAGTACTTC